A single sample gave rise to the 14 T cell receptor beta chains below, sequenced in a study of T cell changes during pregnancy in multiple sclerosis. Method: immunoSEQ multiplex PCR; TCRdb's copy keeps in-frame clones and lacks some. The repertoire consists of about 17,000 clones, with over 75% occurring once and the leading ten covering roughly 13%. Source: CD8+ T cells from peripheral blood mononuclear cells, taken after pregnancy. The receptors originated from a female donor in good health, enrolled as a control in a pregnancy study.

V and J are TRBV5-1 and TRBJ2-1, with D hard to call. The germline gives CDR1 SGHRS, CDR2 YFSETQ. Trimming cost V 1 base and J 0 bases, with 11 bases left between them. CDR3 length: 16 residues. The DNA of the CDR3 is TGCGCCAGCAGCTTGTTTGCGACACTCTCCTACAATGAGCAGTTCTTC. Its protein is CASSLFATLSYNEQFF. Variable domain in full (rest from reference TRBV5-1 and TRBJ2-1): KAGVTQTPRYLIKTRGQQVTLSCSPISGHRSVSWYQQTPGQGLQFLFEYFSETQRNKGNFPGRFSGRQFSNSRSEMNVSTLELGDSALYLCASSLFATLSYNEQFFGPGTRLTVL.

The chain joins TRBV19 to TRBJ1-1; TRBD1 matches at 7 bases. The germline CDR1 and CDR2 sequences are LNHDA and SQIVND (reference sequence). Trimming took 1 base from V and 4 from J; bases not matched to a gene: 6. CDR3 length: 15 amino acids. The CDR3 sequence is CASSIGTGLGTEAFF. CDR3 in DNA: TGTGCCAGTAGTATAGGGACAGGCTTAGGCACTGAAGCTTTCTTT. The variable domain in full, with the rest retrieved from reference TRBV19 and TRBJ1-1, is DGGITQSPKYLFRKEGQNVTLSCEQNLNHDAMYWYRQDPGQGLRLIYYSQIVNDFQKGDIAEGYSVSREKKESFPLTVTSAQKNPTAFYLCASSIGTGLGTEAFFGQGTRLTVV.

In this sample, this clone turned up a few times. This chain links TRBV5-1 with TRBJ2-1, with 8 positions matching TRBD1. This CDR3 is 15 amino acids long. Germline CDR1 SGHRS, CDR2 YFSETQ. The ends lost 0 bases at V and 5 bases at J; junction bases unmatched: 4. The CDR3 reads CASSLDRGAHNEQFF. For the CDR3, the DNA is TGCGCCAGCAGCTTGGACAGGGGGGCCCACAATGAGCAGTTCTTC.

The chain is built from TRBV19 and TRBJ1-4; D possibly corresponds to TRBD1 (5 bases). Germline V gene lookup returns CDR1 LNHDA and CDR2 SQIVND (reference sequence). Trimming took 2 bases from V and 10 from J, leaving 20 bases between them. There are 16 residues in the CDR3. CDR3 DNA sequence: TGTGCCAGTAGTATACCGGCTATTCCGCGGGGCCGAAAACTGTTTTTT. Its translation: CASSIPAIPRGRKLFF. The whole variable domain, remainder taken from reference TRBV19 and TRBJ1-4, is DGGITQSPKYLFRKEGQNVTLSCEQNLNHDAMYWYRQDPGQGLRLIYYSQIVNDFQKGDIAEGYSVSREKKESFPLTVTSAQKNPTAFYLCASSIPAIPRGRKLFFGSGTQLSVL.

The CDR3 sequence is CASNPTGFYNEQFF. The DNA of the CDR3 is TGTGCCAGTAATCCAACAGGCTTTTACAATGAGCAGTTCTTC. The chain couples TRBV19 to TRBJ2-1, with D possibly matching TRBD1 (5 bases). The CDR3 totals 14 residues. Germline V lookup: CDR1 LNHDA, CDR2 SQIVND (reference sequence). Trimming left V 7 bases short and J 4 bases short, with 14 bases between. The full variable domain, in which reference TRBV19 and TRBJ2-1 provide the parts outside the CDR3, is DGGITQSPKYLFRKEGQNVTLSCEQNLNHDAMYWYRQDPGQGLRLIYYSQIVNDFQKGDIAEGYSVSREKKESFPLTVTSAQKNPTAFYLCASNPTGFYNEQFFGPGTRLTVL.

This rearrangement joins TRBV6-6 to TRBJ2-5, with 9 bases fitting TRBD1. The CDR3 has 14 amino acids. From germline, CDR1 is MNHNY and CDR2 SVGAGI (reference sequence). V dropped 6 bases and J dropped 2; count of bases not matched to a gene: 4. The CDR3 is CASSPGTGQETQYF. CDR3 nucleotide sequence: TGTGCCAGCAGCCCCGGGACAGGGCAAGAGACCCAGTACTTC.

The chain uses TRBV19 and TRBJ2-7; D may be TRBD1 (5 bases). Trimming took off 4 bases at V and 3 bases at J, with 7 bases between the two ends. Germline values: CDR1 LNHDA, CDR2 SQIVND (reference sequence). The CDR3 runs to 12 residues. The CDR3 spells CASSTQGYEQYF. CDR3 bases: TGTGCCAGTAGTACTCAGGGCTACGAGCAGTACTTC.

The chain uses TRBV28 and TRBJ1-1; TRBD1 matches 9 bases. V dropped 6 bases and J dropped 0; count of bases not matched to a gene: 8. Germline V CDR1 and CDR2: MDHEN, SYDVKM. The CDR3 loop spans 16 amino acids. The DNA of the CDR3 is TGTGCCAGCAGCCGTAGGACAGGGGAAATGAACACTGAAGCTTTCTTT. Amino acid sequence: CASSRRTGEMNTEAFF.

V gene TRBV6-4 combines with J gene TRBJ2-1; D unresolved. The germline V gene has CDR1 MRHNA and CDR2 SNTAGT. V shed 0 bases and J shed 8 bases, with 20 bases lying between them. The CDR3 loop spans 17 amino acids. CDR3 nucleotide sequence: TGTGCCAGCAGTGACTCGATTGTATCATCAGGTTTAGATGAGCAGTTCTTC. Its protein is CASSDSIVSSGLDEQFF.

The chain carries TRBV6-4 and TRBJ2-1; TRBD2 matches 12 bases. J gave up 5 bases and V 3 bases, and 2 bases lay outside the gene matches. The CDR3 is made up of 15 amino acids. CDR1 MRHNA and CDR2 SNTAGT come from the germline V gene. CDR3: CASSDGLAGNNEQFF. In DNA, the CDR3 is TGTGCCAGCAGTGATGGACTAGCGGGGAACAATGAGCAGTTCTTC.

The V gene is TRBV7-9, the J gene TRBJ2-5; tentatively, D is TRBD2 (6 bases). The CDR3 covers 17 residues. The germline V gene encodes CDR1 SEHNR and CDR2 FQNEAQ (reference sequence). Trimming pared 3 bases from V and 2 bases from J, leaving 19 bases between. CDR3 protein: CASSFWAGNPRQETQYF. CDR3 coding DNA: TGTGCCAGCAGCTTTTGGGCGGGGAACCCAAGACAAGAGACCCAGTACTTC.

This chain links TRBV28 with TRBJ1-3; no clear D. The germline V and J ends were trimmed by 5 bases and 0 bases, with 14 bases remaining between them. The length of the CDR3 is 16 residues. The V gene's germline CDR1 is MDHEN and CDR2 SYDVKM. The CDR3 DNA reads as TGTGCCAGCAGTGATATACGACTGAGCTCTGGAAACACCATATATTTT. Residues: CASSDIRLSSGNTIYF. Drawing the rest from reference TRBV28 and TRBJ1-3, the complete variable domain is DVKVTQSSRYLVKRTGEKVFLECVQDMDHENMFWYRQDPGLGLRLIYFSYDVKMKEKGDIPEGYSVSREKKERFSLILESASTNQTSMYLCASSDIRLSSGNTIYFGEGSWLTVV.

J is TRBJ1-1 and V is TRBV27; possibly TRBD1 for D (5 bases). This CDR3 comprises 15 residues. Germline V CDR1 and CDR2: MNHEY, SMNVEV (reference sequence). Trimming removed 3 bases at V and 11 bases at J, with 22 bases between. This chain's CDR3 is CASSLPRDGSGEAFF. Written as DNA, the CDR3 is TGTGCCAGCAGTTTGCCCCGGGACGGGAGCGGGGAGGCTTTCTTT.

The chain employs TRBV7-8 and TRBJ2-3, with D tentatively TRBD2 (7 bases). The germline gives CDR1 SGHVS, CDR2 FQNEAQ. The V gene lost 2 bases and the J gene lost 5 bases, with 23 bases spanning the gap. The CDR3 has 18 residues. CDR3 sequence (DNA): TGTGCCAGCAGCTTACTCGCCTGGGGGGGCCGGTCCCAAGATACGCAGTATTTT. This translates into CASSLLAWGGRSQDTQYF.